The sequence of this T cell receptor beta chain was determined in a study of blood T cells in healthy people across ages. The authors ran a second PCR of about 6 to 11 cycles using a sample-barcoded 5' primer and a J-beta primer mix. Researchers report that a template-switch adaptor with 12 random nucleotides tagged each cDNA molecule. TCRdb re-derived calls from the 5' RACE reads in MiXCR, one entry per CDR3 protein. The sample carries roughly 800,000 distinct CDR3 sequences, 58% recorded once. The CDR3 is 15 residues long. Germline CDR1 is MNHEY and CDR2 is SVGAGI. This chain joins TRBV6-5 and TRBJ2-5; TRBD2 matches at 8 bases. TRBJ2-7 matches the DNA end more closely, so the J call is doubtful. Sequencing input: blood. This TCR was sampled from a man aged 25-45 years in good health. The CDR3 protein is CASRRGAPSPYEQYF. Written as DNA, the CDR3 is TGTGCCAGCAGGCGGGGGGCGCCTAGTCCCTACGAGCAGTACTTC.